These 2 T cell receptor beta chains were sequenced from one sample in a study of Tregs in tolerant kidney transplant recipients. Their cognate antigens are unknown. The table came from immunoSEQ multiplex PCR; TCRdb's copy has only in-frame clones and leaves some out. The table has 15,000 to 20,000 clones, approximately 61% seen once; the top ten hold roughly 3%. What was sequenced was Tregs from blood cultured with allogeneic cells. These receptors were taken from a human donor in good health.

In its sample, this clone ranks as medium-sized. This chain uses TRBV18 with TRBJ2-7; TRBD1 matches 8 bases. The V gene end was trimmed by 3 bases and the J gene end by 12 bases; junction bases not matched to a gene: 10. This CDR3 is built from 13 residues. Germline V gene sequence: CDR1 KGHSH, CDR2 LQKENI. CDR3 nucleotide sequence: TGTGCCAGCTCACCTGGACAGGGCCTTGATTGGTACTTC. This gives the protein CASSPGQGLDWYF.

This chain joins TRBV7-6 and TRBJ2-4, with 7 positions matching TRBD2. Germline CDR1 SGHVS, CDR2 FNYEAQ. CDR3 size: 16 residues. J lost 1 base, V lost 5 bases, and 8 bases had no gene match. CDR3 residues: CASSPRLAGAKNIQYF. The DNA for the CDR3 is TGTGCCAGCAGCCCGAGACTAGCAGGGGCCAAAAACATTCAGTACTTC. Looking up the rest from reference TRBV7-6 and TRBJ2-4 gives the full variable domain: GAGVSQSPRYKVTKRGQDVALRCDPISGHVSLYWYRQALGQGPEFLTYFNYEAQQDKSGLPNDRFSAERPEGSISTLTIQRTEQRDSAMYRCASSPRLAGAKNIQYFGAGTRLSVL.